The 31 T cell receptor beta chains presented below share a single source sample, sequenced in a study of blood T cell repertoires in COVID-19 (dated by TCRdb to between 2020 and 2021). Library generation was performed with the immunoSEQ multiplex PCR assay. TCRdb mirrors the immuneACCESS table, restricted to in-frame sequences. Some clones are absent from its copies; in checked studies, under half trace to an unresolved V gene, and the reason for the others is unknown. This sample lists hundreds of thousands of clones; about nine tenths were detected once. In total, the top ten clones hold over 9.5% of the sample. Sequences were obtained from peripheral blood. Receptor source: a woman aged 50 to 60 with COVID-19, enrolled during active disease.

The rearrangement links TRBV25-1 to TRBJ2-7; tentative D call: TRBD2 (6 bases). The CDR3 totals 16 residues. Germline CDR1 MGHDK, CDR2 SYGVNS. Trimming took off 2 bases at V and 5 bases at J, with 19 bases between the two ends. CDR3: CASSEIGGGNVNEQYF. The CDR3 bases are TGTGCCAGCAGTGAAATTGGTGGGGGGAATGTCAACGAGCAGTACTTC.

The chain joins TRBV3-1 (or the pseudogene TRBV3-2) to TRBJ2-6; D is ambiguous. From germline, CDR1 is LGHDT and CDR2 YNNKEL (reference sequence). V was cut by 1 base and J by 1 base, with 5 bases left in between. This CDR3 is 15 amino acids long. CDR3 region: CASSQVSSGANVLTF. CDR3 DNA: TGTGCCAGCAGCCAAGTTAGTTCTGGGGCCAACGTCCTGACTTTC.

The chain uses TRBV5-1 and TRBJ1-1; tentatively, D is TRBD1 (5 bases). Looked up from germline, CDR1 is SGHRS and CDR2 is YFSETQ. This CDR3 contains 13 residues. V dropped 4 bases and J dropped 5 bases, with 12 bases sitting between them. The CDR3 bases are TGCGCCAGCAGCCCGCAGGGCGAAACTGAAGCTTTCTTT. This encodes CASSPQGETEAFF.

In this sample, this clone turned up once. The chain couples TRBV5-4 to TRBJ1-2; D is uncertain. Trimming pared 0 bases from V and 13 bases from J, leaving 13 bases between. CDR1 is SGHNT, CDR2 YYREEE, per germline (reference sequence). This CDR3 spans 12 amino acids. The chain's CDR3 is CASSLAEGSITF. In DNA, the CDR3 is TGTGCCAGCAGCTTGGCCGAGGGTTCTATCACCTTC.

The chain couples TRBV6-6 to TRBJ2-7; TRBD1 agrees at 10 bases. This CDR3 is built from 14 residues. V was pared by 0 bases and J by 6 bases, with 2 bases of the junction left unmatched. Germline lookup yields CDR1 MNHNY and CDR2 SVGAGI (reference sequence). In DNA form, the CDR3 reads TGTGCCAGCAGTTACTCCGGGACAGGGGCCGAGCAGTACTTC. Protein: CASSYSGTGAEQYF.

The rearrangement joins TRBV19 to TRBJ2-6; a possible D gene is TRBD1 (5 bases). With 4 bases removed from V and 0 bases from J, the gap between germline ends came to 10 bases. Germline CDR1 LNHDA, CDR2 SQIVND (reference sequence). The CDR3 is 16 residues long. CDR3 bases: TGTGCCAGTAGTACGACAGCGAGCTCTGGGGCCAACGTCCTGACTTTC. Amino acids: CASSTTASSGANVLTF.

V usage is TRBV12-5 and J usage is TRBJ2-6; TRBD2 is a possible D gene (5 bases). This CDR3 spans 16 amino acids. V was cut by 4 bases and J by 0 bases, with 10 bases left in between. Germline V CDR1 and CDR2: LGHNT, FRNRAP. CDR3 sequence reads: CASGSLTSSGANVLTF. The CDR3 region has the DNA TGTGCTAGTGGTTCCTTAACTAGCTCTGGGGCCAACGTCCTGACTTTC.

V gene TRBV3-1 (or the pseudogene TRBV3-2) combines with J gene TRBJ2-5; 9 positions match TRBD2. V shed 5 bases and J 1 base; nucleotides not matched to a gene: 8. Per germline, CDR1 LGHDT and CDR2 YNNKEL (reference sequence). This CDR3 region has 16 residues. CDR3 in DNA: TGTGCCAGCAGCGATTCTAGCGGGGACCTCCAAGAGACCCAGTACTTC. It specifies CASSDSSGDLQETQYF.

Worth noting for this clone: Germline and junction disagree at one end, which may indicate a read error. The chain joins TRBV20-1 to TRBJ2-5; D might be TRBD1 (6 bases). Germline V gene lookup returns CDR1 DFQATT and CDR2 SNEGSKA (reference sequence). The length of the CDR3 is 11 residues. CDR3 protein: CGTTDQETQYF. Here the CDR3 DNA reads TGTGGGACAACAGACCAAGAGACCCAGTACTTC.

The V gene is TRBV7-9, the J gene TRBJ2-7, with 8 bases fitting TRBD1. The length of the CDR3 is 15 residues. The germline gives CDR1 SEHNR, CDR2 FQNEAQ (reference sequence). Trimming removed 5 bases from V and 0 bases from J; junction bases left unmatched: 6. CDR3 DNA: TGTGCCAGCAGCGCAGACCAGGGGGCCTCCTACGAGCAGTACTTC. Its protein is CASSADQGASYEQYF.

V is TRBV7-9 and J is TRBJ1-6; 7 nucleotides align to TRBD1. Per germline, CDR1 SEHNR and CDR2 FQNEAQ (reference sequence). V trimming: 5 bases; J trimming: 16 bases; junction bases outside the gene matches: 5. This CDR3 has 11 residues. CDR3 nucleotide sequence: TGTGCCAGCAGCCAAGACAGGGAACTCCACTTT. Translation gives CASSQDRELHF. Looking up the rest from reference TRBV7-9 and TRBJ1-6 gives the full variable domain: DTGVSQNPRHKITKRGQNVTFRCDPISEHNRLYWYRQTLGQGPEFLTYFQNEAQLEKSRLLSDRFSAERPKGSFSTLEIQRTEQGDSAMYLCASSQDRELHFGNGTRLTVT.

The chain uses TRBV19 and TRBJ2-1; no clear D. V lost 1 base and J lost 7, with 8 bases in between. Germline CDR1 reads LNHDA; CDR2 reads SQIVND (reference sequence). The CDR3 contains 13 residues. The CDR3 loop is CASSIASRNEQFF. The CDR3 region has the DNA TGTGCCAGTAGTATAGCTTCCAGAAATGAGCAGTTCTTC.

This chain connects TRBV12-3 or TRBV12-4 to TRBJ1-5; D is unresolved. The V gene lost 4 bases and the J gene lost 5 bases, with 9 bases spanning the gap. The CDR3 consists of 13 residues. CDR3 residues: CASSSGRYQPQHF. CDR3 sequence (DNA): TGTGCCAGCAGTTCAGGCCGCTATCAGCCCCAGCATTTT.

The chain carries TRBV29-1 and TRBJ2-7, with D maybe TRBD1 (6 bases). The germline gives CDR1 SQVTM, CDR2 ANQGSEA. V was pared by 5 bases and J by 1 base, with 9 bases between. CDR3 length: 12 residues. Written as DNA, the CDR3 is TGCAGCGTTCTGGACAGATCCTACGAGCAGTACTTC. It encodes CSVLDRSYEQYF.

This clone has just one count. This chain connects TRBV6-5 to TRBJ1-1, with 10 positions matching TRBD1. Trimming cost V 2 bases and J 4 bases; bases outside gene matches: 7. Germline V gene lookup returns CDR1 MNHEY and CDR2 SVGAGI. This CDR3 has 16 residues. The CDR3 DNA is TGTGCCAGCAGTTACCTACCGGGACAGGGGTCCACTGAAGCTTTCTTT. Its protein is CASSYLPGQGSTEAFF.

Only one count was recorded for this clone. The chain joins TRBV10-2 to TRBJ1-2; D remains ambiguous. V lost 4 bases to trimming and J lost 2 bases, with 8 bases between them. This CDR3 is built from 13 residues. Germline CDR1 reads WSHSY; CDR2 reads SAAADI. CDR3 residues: CASSGNRNYGYTF. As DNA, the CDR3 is TGCGCCAGCAGTGGAAACAGAAACTATGGCTACACCTTC.

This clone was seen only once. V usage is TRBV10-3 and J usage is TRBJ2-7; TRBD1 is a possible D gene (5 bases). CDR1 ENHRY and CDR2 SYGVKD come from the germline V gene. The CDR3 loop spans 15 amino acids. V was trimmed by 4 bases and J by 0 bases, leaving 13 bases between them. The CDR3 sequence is CAISVNQGNSYEQYF. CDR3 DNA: TGTGCCATCAGTGTAAACCAGGGAAACTCCTACGAGCAGTACTTC.

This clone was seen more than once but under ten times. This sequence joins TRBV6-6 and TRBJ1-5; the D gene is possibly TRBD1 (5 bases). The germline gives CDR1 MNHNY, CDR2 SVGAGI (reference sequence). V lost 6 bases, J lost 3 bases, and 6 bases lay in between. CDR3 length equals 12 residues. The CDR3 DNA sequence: TGTGCCAGCAGAGGGGCCAATCAGCCCCAGCATTTT. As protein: CASRGANQPQHF.

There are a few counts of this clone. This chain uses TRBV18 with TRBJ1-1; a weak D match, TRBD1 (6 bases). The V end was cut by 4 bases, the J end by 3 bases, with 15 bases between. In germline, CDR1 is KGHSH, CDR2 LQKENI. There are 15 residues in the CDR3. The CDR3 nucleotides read TGTGCCAGCTCACACGCTCAGGGGTGGGACACTGAAGCTTTCTTT. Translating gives CASSHAQGWDTEAFF.

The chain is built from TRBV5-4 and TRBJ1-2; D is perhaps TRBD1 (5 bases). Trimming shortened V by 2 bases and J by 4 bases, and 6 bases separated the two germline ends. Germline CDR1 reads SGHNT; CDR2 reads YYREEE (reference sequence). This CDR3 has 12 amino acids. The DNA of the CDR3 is TGTGCCAGCAGCTTACAGGTCTATGGCTACACCTTC. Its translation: CASSLQVYGYTF.

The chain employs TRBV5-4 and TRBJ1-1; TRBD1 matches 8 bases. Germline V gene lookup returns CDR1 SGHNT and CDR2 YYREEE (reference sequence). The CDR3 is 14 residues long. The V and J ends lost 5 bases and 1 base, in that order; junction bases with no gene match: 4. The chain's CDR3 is CASRHDRGNTEAFF. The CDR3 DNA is TGTGCCAGCAGACACGACAGGGGGAACACTGAAGCTTTCTTT.

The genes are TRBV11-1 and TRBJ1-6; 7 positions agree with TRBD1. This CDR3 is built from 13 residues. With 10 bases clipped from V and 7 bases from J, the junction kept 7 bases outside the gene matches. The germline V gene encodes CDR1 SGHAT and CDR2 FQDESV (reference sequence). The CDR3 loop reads CATAGQPNSPLHF. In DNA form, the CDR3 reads TGTGCCACCGCGGGACAGCCAAATTCACCCCTCCACTTT.

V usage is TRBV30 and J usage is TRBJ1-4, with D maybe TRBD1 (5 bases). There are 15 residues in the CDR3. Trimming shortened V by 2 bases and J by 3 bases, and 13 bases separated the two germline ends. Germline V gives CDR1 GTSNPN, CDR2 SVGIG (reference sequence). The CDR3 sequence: CAWSPEGLSNEKLFF. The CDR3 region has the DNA TGTGCCTGGAGTCCAGAGGGACTTTCTAATGAAAAACTGTTTTTT.

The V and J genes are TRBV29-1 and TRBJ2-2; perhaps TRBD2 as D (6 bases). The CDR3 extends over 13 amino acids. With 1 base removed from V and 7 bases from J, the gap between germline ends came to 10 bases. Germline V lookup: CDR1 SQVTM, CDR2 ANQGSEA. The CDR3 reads CSVEGHGGGELFF. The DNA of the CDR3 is TGCAGCGTTGAAGGACACGGGGGCGGGGAGCTGTTTTTT.

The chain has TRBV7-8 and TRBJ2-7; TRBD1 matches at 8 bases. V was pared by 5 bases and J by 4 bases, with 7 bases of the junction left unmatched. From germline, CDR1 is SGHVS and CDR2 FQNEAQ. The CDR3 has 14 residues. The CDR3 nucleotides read TGTGCCAGCAGCCCGAGGACAGGGCGGTACGAGCAGTACTTC. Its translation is CASSPRTGRYEQYF.

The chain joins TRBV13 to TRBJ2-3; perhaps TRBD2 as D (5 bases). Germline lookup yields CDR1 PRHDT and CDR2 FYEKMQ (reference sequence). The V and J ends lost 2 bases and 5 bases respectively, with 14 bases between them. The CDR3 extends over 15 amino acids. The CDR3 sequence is CASSLHEGSQDTQYF. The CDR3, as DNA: TGTGCCAGCAGCTTACACGAGGGCAGTCAAGATACGCAGTATTTT.

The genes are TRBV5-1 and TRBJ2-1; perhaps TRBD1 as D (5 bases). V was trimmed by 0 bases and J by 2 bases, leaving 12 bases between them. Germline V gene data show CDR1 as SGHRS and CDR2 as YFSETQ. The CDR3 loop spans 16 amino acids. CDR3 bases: TGCGCCAGCAGCTTGGGGCAGGGAAGGACCTACAATGAGCAGTTCTTC. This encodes CASSLGQGRTYNEQFF.

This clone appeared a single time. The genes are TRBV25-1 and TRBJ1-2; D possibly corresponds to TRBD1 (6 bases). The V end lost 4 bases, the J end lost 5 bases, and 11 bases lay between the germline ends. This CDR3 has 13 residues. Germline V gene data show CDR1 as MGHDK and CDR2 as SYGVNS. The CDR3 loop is CASSALGQYGYTF. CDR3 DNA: TGTGCCAGCAGTGCCCTTGGACAGTATGGCTACACCTTC.

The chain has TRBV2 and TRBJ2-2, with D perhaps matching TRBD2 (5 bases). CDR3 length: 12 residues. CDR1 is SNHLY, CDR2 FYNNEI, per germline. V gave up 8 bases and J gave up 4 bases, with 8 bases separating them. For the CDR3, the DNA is TGTGCCAGCTCGGGGAGCACCGGGGAGCTGTTTTTT. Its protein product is CASSGSTGELFF.

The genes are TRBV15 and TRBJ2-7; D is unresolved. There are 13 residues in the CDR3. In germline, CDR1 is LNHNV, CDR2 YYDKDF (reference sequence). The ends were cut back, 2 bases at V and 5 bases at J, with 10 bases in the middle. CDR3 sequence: CATSRPPWHEQYF. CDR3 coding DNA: TGTGCCACCAGCAGACCCCCCTGGCACGAGCAGTACTTC.

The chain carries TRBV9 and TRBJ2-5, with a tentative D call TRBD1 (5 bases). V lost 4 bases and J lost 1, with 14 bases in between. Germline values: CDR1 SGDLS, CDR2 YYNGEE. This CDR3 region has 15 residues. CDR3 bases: TGTGCCAGCAGCACATATGGGGCAGCCCAAGAGACCCAGTACTTC. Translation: CASSTYGAAQETQYF. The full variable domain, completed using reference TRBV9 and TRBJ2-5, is DSGVTQTPKHLITATGQRVTLRCSPRSGDLSVYWYQQSLDQGLQFLIQYYNGEERAKGNILERFSAQQFPDLHSELNLSSLELGDSALYFCASSTYGAAQETQYFGPGTRLLVL.